This T cell receptor (beta chain) was profiled in a study of molecular identifiers for immune sequencing clone quantification. TCRdb recomputed calls from the PCR reads with MiXCR, one row per CDR3 protein. The sample contains roughly 630,000 distinct CDR3 sequences, about 25% of which appear only once. To note about this clonotype: What it recognizes is unknown.

Study-wide points: Clones above 20 RNA copies contained over 98% of effector molecules and under 1% of naive molecules.

Sequencing input: naive CD8+ T cells from blood, with Jurkat cell RNA spiked in. Stated subset: FACS-sorted CD8+CD4-CCR7+CD45RA+ naive T cells. This clonotype was obtained from a human donor in good health. Some libraries in this study had Jurkat cell RNA spiked in.

The DNA for the CDR3 is TGTGCCAGCAGCCATACCGGGACAGGGGGCACTGAAGCTTTCTTT. Translating gives CASSHTGTGGTEAFF. The genes are TRBV5-5 and TRBJ1-1; TRBD1 matches 11 bases. The CDR3 consists of 15 residues. V lost 4 bases to trimming and J lost 4 bases; unmatched junction nucleotides: 6. The germline V gene encodes CDR1 SGHKS and CDR2 YYEKEE (reference sequence).